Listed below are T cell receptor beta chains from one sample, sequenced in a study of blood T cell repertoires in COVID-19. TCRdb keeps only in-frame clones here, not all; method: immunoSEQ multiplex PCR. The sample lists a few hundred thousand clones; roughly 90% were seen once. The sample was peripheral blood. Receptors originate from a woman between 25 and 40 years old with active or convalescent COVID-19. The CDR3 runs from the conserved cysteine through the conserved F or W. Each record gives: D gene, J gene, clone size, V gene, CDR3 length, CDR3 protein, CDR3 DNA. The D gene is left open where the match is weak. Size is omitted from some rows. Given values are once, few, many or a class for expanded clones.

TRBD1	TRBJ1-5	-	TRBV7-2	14	CASSTGTGDQPQHF	TGTGCCAGCAGCACCGGGACAGGGGATCAGCCCCAGCATTTT
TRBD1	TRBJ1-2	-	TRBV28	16	CASSSSPGTGNGGYTF	TGTGCCAGCAGTTCCAGTCCCGGGACAGGGAACGGTGGCTACACCTTC
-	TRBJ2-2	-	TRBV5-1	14	CASSPPGNTGELFF	TGCGCCAGCAGCCCCCCAGGGAACACCGGGGAGCTGTTTTTT
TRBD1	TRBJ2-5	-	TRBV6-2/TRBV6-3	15	CASSYQVTGGETQYF	TGTGCCAGCAGTTACCAAGTCACAGGGGGAGAGACCCAGTACTTC
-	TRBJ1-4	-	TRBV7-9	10	CASGGEKLFF	TGTGCCAGCGGGGGGGAAAAACTGTTTTTT
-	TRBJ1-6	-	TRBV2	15	CASTEGAQNNSPLHF	TGTGCCAGCACCGAGGGCGCACAGAATAATTCACCCCTCCACTTT
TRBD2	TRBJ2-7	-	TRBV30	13	CAWSKRGIYEQYF	TGTGCCTGGAGTAAGCGGGGGATATACGAGCAGTACTTC
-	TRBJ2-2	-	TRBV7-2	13	CASRSGFTGELFF	TGTGCCAGCAGGAGCGGATTCACCGGGGAGCTGTTTTTT
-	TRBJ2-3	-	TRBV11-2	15	CASSLDVVYGDTQYF	TGTGCCAGCAGCTTAGACGTAGTGTACGGAGATACGCAGTATTTT
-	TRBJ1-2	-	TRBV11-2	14	CASSLDGQYYGYTF	TGTGCCAGCAGCTTAGATGGACAGTATTATGGCTACACCTTC
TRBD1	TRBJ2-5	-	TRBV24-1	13	CATNKGQEETQYF	TGTGCCACCAATAAGGGACAGGAAGAGACCCAGTACTTC
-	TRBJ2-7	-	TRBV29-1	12	CSVTRESGEQYF	TGCAGCGTAACTAGGGAGTCGGGGGAGCAGTACTTC
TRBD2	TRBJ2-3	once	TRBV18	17	CASSPKSAGPSTDTQYF	TGTGCCAGCTCACCCAAATCAGCGGGGCCATCCACAGATACGCAGTATTTT
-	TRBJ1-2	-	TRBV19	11	CASGGHYGYTF	TGTGCCTCGGGAGGGCACTATGGCTACACCTTC
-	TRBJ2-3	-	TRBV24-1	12	CATSDRTDTQYF	TGTGCCACCAGTGACCGGACAGATACGCAGTATTTT
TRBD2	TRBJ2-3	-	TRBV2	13	CASTAGGTDTQYF	TGTGCCAGCACGGCGGGGGGCACAGATACGCAGTATTTT
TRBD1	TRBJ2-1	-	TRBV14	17	CASSQRTPGQGRNEQFF	TGTGCCAGCAGCCAACGTACCCCGGGACAGGGTAGAAATGAGCAGTTCTTC
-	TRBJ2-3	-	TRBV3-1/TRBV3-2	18	CASSQDRETFLSTDTQYF	TGTGCCAGCAGCCAAGATCGCGAGACTTTCCTTAGCACAGATACGCAGTATTTT
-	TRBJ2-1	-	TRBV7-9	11	CASSFSVAAFF	TGTGCCAGCAGCTTCTCGGTCGCTGCGTTCTTC
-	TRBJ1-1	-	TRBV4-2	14	CASSQDPLAPEAFF	TGTGCCAGCAGCCAAGATCCCCTGGCCCCTGAAGCTTTCTTT
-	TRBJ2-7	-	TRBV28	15	CASSLGHREHYEQYF	TGTGCCAGCAGTTTGGGCCATCGGGAGCACTACGAGCAGTACTTC
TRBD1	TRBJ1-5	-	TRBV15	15	CATRETGGSNQPQHF	TGTGCCACCAGGGAGACAGGGGGGAGCAATCAGCCCCAGCATTTT
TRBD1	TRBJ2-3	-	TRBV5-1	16	CASSLGTGTSTDTQYF	TGCGCCAGCAGCTTGGGGACAGGGACTAGCACAGATACGCAGTATTTT
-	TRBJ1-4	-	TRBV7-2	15	CASSLREGANEKLFF	TGTGCCAGCAGCCTTAGGGAGGGGGCTAATGAAAAACTGTTTTTT
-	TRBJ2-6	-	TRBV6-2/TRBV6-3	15	CASSYPISGANVLTF	TGTGCCAGCAGTTACCCTATCTCTGGGGCCAACGTCCTGACTTTC
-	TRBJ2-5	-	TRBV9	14	CASSVEGGAKTQYF	TGTGCCAGCAGCGTAGAGGGGGGGGCGAAGACCCAGTACTTC
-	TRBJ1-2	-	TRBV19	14	CASSIYFRDYGYTF	TGTGCCAGTAGTATATATTTTCGGGACTATGGCTACACCTTC
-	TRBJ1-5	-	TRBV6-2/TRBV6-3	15	CASSYSRASNQPQHF	TGTGCCAGCAGTTACTCCAGGGCGAGCAATCAGCCCCAGCATTTT
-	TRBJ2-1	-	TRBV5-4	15	CASSGTGLTYNEQFF	TGTGCCAGCAGCGGGACGGGACTTACTTACAATGAGCAGTTCTTC
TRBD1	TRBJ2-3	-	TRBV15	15	CATSSHSTGQDTQYF	TGTGCCACCAGCAGCCATTCGACAGGGCAGGATACGCAGTATTTT
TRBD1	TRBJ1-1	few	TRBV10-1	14	CASSAGQGNTEAFF	TGCGCCAGCAGTGCGGGACAGGGAAACACTGAAGCTTTCTTT
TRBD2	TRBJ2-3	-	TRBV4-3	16	CASSLEVGGGADTQYF	TGCGCCAGCAGCCTTGAGGTCGGCGGGGGGGCAGATACGCAGTATTTT
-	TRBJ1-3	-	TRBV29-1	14	CSVGNPVRRDTIYF	TGCAGCGTCGGGAACCCCGTAAGGAGGGACACCATATATTTT
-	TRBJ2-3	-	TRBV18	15	CASSPAGAAQDTQYF	TGTGCCAGCTCACCAGCGGGGGCCGCACAGGATACGCAGTATTTT
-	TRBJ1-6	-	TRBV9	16	CASSVSGGTENSPLHF	TGTGCCAGCAGCGTAAGTGGGGGGACGGAAAATTCACCCCTCCACTTT
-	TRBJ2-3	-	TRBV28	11	CASREWDTQYF	TGTGCCAGCAGGGAGTGGGATACGCAGTATTTT
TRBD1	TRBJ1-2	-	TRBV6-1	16	CASSEAPMTGGSGYTF	TGTGCCAGCAGTGAAGCGCCGATGACAGGGGGCAGTGGCTACACCTTC
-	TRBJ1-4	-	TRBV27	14	CASSFVVQREKLFF	TGTGCCAGCAGTTTTGTCGTGCAGAGGGAAAAACTGTTTTTT
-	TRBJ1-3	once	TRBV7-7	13	CASSPDRGNTIYF	TGTGCTAGCAGCCCGGACAGAGGAAACACCATATATTTT
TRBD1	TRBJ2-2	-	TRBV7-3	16	CASSLRGTGRAAELFF	TGTGCCAGCAGCTTAAGGGGGACAGGGCGAGCGGCGGAGCTGTTTTTT
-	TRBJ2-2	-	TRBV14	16	CASSQRRVLNTGELFF	TGTGCCAGCAGCCAAAGGCGGGTGCTGAACACCGGGGAGCTGTTTTTT
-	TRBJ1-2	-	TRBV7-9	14	CASSSTGTSYGYTF	TGTGCCAGCAGCTCAACAGGGACATCCTATGGCTACACCTTC